Sequencing of this T cell receptor beta chain was carried out in a study of human T cells and chemical hapten exposure. Study at large: Small pooled library volume differences chiefly drove per-sample TCR yield variation.

MiXCR, applied by TCRdb to the 5' RACE reads, yields one record per CDR3 protein. The sample yields fewer than 150,000 distinct CDR3 sequences, approximately 20% seen once. The germline V gene has CDR1 SNHLY and CDR2 FYNNEI. Trimming removed 7 bases from V and 0 bases from J, with 9 bases in between. This CDR3 has 14 residues. Total RNA was isolated from unfractionated whole blood. The chain uses TRBV2 and TRBJ1-4, with unresolved D. The sequence derives from a human donor in good health. CDR3 protein: CASIWDSTNEKLFF. DNA for the CDR3: TGTGCCAGCATCTGGGATTCAACTAATGAAAAACTGTTTTTT.